This is a list of T cell receptor beta chains from one sample in a study of shared clonotypes between healthy human individuals. Produced via immunoSEQ multiplex PCR; TCRdb's table is partial and in-frame only. The table lists about 590,000 clones, roughly 95% of them singletons. Specimen: naive CD8+ T cells sorted from blood. Every receptor here comes from a woman in her 30s in good health. Both conserved end residues are part of each CDR3. The order of the fields is D gene, clone size, V gene, J gene, CDR3 DNA, CDR3 protein. D genes are given only for firm matches. Not every row has a clone size; where given, it reads once, few, many or a size class.

TRBD1	.	TRBV2	TRBJ2-1	TGTGCCAGCAGTGAAGGGGACAGGGTAAATGAGCAGTTCTTC	CASSEGDRVNEQFF
.	.	TRBV28	TRBJ2-7	TGTGCCAGCGCGACAGCTTTCTCCTACGAGCAGTACTTC	CASATAFSYEQYF
TRBD1	.	TRBV10-1	TRBJ2-7	TGCGCCAGCAGTGATTCCGGGACAGGGGTGCACGAGCAGTACTTC	CASSDSGTGVHEQYF
TRBD1	few	TRBV11-2	TRBJ2-1	TGTGCCAGCAGCTATGGCAGGGGGTTTTACAATGAGCAGTTCTTC	CASSYGRGFYNEQFF
.	.	TRBV15	TRBJ2-7	TGTGCCACCAGCGGTACAGGGTCCTACGAGCAGTACTTC	CATSGTGSYEQYF
TRBD1	.	TRBV7-6	TRBJ2-7	TGTGCCAGCAGCCTTGAAACCGGGACAGGGGCCTACGAGCAGTACTTC	CASSLETGTGAYEQYF
.	.	TRBV9	TRBJ1-2	TGTGCCAGCAGCGTAAGGTCAGGCTATGGCTACACCTTC	CASSVRSGYGYTF
.	few	TRBV27	TRBJ2-7	TGTGCCAGCAGTGCATCCGGGATCACCTACGAGCAGTACTTC	CASSASGITYEQYF
.	.	TRBV27	TRBJ2-7	TGTGCCAGCAGTTTATCGGGGAAGACGAACGAGCAGTACTTC	CASSLSGKTNEQYF
.	.	TRBV28	TRBJ2-1	TGTGCCAGCAGCTACAGTCTAGTTTCTTACAATGAGCAGTTCTTC	CASSYSLVSYNEQFF
TRBD1	.	TRBV6-6	TRBJ2-3	TGTGCCAGCAGTAAAGAAGGGGGCCTCCGGGTAATTTTT	CASSKEGGLRVIF
.	.	TRBV19	TRBJ2-2	TGTGCCAGTAGTATAAGGGCCGGGTTCGGGGAGCTGTTTTTT	CASSIRAGFGELFF
TRBD1	.	TRBV5-6	TRBJ2-7	TGTGCCAGCAGCCCAGGACAGGGGGCATACGAGCAGTACTTC	CASSPGQGAYEQYF
TRBD1	.	TRBV5-1	TRBJ1-1	TGCGCCAGCAGCTTGGCCCCACCTACGAGGGGGCGAGTGGGGACTGAAGCTTTCTTT	CASSLAPPTRGRVGTEAFF
.	.	TRBV27	TRBJ2-7	TGTGCCAGCAGTTTATATGGAGGGCTCACCGAGCAGTACTTC	CASSLYGGLTEQYF
.	.	TRBV7-3	TRBJ2-1	TGTGCCAGCAGCTTCCCGTTACGCTCCAATGAGCAGTTCTTC	CASSFPLRSNEQFF
.	.	TRBV6-6	TRBJ2-1	TGTGCCAGCAGAAGCGGCCATGAGCAGTTCTTC	CASRSGHEQFF
TRBD1	.	TRBV4-1	TRBJ2-2	TGCGCCAGCAGCCAAAGACAGGGGGCGACCGGGGAGCTGTTTTTT	CASSQRQGATGELFF
.	.	TRBV10-3	TRBJ2-3	TGTGCCATCAGTGGGACTAGCACAGATACGCAGTATTTT	CAISGTSTDTQYF
TRBD1	.	TRBV2	TRBJ2-3	TGTGCCAGCATTAAAAGCGGGACAGGGGCCCCAGATACGCAGTATTTT	CASIKSGTGAPDTQYF
.	.	TRBV5-6	TRBJ2-1	TGTGCCAGCAGCTTTGGGGGCTACTACAATGAGCAGTTCTTC	CASSFGGYYNEQFF
TRBD1	.	TRBV5-4	TRBJ1-5	TGTGCCAGCAGCCATGGACAGGGGAATCAGCCCCAGCATTTT	CASSHGQGNQPQHF
TRBD2	.	TRBV28	TRBJ2-7	TGTGCCAGCACCCAACCCGGACTAGCGGACGAGCAGTACTTC	CASTQPGLADEQYF
.	.	TRBV28	TRBJ1-1	TGTGCCAGCAGTTTAAGGGAGATTCCGAACACTGAAGCTTTCTTT	CASSLREIPNTEAFF
TRBD2	.	TRBV28	TRBJ2-7	TGTGCCAGCAGTGACGGGGGGTACGAGCAGTACTTC	CASSDGGYEQYF
TRBD1	.	TRBV5-1	TRBJ2-7	TGCGCCAGCAGCTTGTCGTCCCGGGGGACAGGGTCATTCGAGCAGTACTTC	CASSLSSRGTGSFEQYF
.	.	TRBV19	TRBJ2-7	TGTGCCAGTAGTCCCGTCGCCTTCTCCTACGAGCAGTACTTC	CASSPVAFSYEQYF
.	.	TRBV28	TRBJ1-1	TGTGCCAGCAGTTTAATGCTGAAGACAGAGGCTAGCACTGAAGCTTTCTTT	CASSLMLKTEASTEAFF
TRBD1	.	TRBV11-2	TRBJ2-5	TGTGCCAGCAGCTTCGCCCGGGACAGGGAGATCGGGACCCAGTACTTC	CASSFARDREIGTQYF
TRBD1	.	TRBV18	TRBJ2-5	TGTGCCAGCCGCCGCGAGGGACAGGGGAAAGAGACCCAGTACTTC	CASRREGQGKETQYF
TRBD1	.	TRBV7-9	TRBJ2-1	TGTGCCAGCAGCAGACAGGGTCCCAGCTCCTACAATGAGCAGTTCTTC	CASSRQGPSSYNEQFF
.	.	TRBV15	TRBJ2-2	TGTGCCACCAGCCGTGGCGGCGGGGAGCTGTTTTTT	CATSRGGGELFF
.	.	TRBV29-1	TRBJ2-4	TGCAGCCTACTCGGGCACCAAAACATTCAGTACTTC	CSLLGHQNIQYF
.	.	TRBV5-4	TRBJ2-1	TGTGCCAGCAGCTTGGGGAACTACAATGAGCAGTTCTTC	CASSLGNYNEQFF
TRBD1	.	TRBV6-1	TRBJ1-4	TGTGCCAGCAGTGACCTTGACAGGGCCGTTTGGGGTGAAAAACTGTTTTTT	CASSDLDRAVWGEKLFF
.	.	TRBV5-1	TRBJ1-1	TGCGCCAGCAGCTCCGCCGACGGGAACACTGAAGCTTTCTTT	CASSSADGNTEAFF
.	.	TRBV29-1	TRBJ2-3	TGCAGCGTTGTCCTGGTCCCAATGAATACGCAGTATTTT	CSVVLVPMNTQYF
.	.	TRBV11-2	TRBJ2-7	TGTGCCAGCAGCTTAGAGGGTTCTTGGGATGAGCAGTACTTC	CASSLEGSWDEQYF
.	.	TRBV5-8	TRBJ2-3	TGTGCCAGCAGCTCCTCTAGCACAGATACGCAGTATTTT	CASSSSSTDTQYF
.	.	TRBV28	TRBJ2-1	TGTGCCAGCAGTTTATCCCCCGGAGGGTCCTACAATGAGCAGTTCTTC	CASSLSPGGSYNEQFF
.	.	TRBV5-4	TRBJ2-3	TGTGCCAGCAGCTTGGAGGGCACAGATACGCAGTATTTT	CASSLEGTDTQYF
TRBD1	once	TRBV28	TRBJ1-2	TGTGCCAGCAGTAAATACAGGGGGAACTATGGCTACACCTTC	CASSKYRGNYGYTF
.	.	TRBV27	TRBJ2-7	TGTGCCAGCAGTTTATTATCAGGGGTCATTTCGCGGGAGCAGTACTTC	CASSLLSGVISREQYF
TRBD2	.	TRBV28	TRBJ2-1	TGTGCCAGCACTCCGTCCGGACTAGGTAATCATGAGCAGTTCTTC	CASTPSGLGNHEQFF
TRBD1	.	TRBV28	TRBJ2-1	TGTGCCAGCGTAAGAGGACAGGCTAGGGAGCAGTTCTTC	CASVRGQAREQFF